This T cell receptor (beta chain) was identified during a study of molecular identifiers for immune sequencing clone quantification. Methods described previously were used for bulk TCR libraries, and listed TCR primers were applied. TCRdb analysed the PCR reads with MiXCR anew, one entry per CDR3 protein. The table records roughly 50,000 distinct CDR3 sequences, about a third of them present only once. This CDR3 has 12 residues. CDR1 and CDR2 from the germline V gene are SGHVS and FQNEAQ. Deletions cut 4 bases from V and 8 bases from J, with 12 bases between. Study results and limitations: Amid 750,000 to 1,000,000 naive cells, spiked Jurkat TCR RNA from one cell was reportedly still detectable.

This clonotype was seen a handful of times. Its matching antigen is unknown. The sample comprised naive CD8+ T cells from blood, with Jurkat cell RNA spiked in. Subset given: FACS-sorted CD8+CD4-CCR7+CD45RA+ naive T cells. The clonotype originates from a human donor in good health. Some libraries in this study had Jurkat cell RNA spiked in. The V and J genes are TRBV7-8 and TRBJ2-7; D perhaps matches TRBD2 (5 bases). The CDR3 protein is CASSYPRDQQYF. For the CDR3, the DNA is TGTGCCAGCAGCTATCCCCGGGATCAGCAGTACTTC.